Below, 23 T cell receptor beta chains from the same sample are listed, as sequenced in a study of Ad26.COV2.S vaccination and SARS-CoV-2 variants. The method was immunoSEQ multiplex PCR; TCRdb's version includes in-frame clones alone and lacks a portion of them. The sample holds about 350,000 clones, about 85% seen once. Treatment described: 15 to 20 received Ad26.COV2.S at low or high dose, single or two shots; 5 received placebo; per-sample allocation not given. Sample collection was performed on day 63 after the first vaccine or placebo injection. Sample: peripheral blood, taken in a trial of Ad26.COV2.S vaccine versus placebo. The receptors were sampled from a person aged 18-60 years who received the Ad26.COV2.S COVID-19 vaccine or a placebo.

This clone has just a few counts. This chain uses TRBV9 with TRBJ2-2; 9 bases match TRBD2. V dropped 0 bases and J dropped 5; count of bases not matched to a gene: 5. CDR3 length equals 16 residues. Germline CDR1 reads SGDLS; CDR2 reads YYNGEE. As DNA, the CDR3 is TGTGCCAGCAGCGTAGGACCTAGCGGGGATACCGGGGAGCTGTTTTTT. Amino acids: CASSVGPSGDTGELFF.

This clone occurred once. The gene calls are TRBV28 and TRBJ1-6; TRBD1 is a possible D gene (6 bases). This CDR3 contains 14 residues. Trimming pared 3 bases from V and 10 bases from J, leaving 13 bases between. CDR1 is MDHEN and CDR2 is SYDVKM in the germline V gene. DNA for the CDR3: TGTGCCAGCAGTTTTCCGGGGGCCGAATCACCCCTCCACTTT. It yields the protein CASSFPGAESPLHF.

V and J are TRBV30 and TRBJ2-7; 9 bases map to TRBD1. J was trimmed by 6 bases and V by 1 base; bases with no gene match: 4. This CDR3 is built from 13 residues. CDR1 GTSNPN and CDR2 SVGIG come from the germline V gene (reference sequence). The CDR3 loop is CAWSAGTGFEQYF. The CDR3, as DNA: TGTGCCTGGAGTGCCGGGACAGGGTTCGAGCAGTACTTC.

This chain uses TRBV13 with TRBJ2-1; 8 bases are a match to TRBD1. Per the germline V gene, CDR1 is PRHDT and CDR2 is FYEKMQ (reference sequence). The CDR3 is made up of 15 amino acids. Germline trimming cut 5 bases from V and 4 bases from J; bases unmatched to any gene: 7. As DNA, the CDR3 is TGTGCCAGCAGCCCTAGGACAGGGAGTTACAATGAGCAGTTCTTC. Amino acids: CASSPRTGSYNEQFF.

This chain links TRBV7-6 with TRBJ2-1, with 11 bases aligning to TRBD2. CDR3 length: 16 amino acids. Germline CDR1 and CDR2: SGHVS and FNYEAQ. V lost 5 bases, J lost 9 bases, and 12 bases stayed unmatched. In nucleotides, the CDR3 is TGTGCCAGCAGCCCTTATCTAGCGGGAGGCTCTATTGAGCAGTTCTTC. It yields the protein CASSPYLAGGSIEQFF.

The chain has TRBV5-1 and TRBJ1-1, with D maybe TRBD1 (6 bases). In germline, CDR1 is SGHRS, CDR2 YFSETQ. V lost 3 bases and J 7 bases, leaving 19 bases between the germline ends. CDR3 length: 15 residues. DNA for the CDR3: TGCGCCAGCAGCTATTCGACAGGCCGCATCCATGAAGCTTTCTTT. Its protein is CASSYSTGRIHEAFF.

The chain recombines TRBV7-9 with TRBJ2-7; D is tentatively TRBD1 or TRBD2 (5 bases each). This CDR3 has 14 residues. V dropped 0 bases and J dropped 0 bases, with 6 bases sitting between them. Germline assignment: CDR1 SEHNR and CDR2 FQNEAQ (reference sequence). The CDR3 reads CASSLAGTSYEQYF. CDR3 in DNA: TGTGCCAGCAGCTTAGCAGGGACCTCCTACGAGCAGTACTTC.

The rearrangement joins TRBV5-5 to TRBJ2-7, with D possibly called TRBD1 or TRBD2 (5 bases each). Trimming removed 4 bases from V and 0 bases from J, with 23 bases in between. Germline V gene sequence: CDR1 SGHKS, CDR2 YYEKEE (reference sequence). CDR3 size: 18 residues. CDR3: CASSPPFGFRGLSYEQYF. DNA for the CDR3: TGTGCCAGCAGCCCACCATTCGGTTTTCGGGGCCTCTCCTACGAGCAGTACTTC. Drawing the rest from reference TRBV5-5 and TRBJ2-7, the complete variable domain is DAGVTQSPTHLIKTRGQQVTLRCSPISGHKSVSWYQQVLGQGPQFIFQYYEKEERGRGNFPDRFSARQFPNYSSELNVNALLLGDSALYLCASSPPFGFRGLSYEQYFGPGTRLTVT.

CDR3 DNA: TGTGCCAGCAGTTACGCTCAGGGCCCCGACGAGCAGTACTTC. Amino acid sequence: CASSYAQGPDEQYF. The V call is TRBV6-5, the J call TRBJ2-7; tentatively, D is TRBD1 (5 bases). The germline V gene has CDR1 MNHEY and CDR2 SVGAGI. The CDR3 has 14 residues. V shed 2 bases and J shed 5 bases, with 13 bases lying between them.

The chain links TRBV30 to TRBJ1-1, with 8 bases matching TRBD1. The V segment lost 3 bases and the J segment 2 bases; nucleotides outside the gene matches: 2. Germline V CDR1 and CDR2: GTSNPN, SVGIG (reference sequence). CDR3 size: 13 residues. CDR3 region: CAWRGQANTEAFF. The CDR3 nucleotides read TGTGCCTGGAGGGGACAGGCAAACACTGAAGCTTTCTTT.

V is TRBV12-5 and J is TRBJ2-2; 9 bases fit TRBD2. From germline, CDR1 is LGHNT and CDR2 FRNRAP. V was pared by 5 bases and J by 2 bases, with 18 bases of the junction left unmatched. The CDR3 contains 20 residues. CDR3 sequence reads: CASGLSPQTGTSLNTGELFF. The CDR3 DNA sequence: TGTGCTAGTGGTCTCTCCCCCCAAACCGGGACTAGCCTAAACACCGGGGAGCTGTTTTTT.

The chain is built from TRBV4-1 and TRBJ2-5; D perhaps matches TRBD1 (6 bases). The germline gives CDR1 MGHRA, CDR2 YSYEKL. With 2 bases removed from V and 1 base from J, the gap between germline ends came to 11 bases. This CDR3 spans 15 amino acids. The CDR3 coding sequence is TGCGCCAGCAGCCAACACCGGACAGCCCAAGAGACCCAGTACTTC. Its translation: CASSQHRTAQETQYF.

The CDR3, as DNA: TGTGCCAGCAGCACCGCCGGGACAGATAATTCACCCCTCCACTTT. It yields the protein CASSTAGTDNSPLHF. The genes are TRBV7-8 and TRBJ1-6, with 7 bases matching TRBD1. Germline values: CDR1 SGHVS, CDR2 FQNEAQ. This CDR3 region has 15 residues. Germline trimming cut 5 bases from V and 5 bases from J; bases unmatched to any gene: 6. The variable domain in full, completed from reference TRBV7-8 and TRBJ1-6, reads GAGVSQSPRYKVAKRGQDVALRCDPISGHVSLFWYQQALGQGPEFLTYFQNEAQLDKSGLPSDRFFAERPEGSVSTLKIQRTQQEDSAVYLCASSTAGTDNSPLHFGNGTRLTVT.

The CDR3 DNA is TGTGCCAGCAGCTTGGCCCCCGGGGGGGGCCAAGAGACCCAGTACTTC. It translates to CASSLAPGGGQETQYF. The gene calls are TRBV5-5 and TRBJ2-5, with 8 bases matching TRBD2. CDR1 and CDR2 (germline): SGHKS, YYEKEE (reference sequence). The CDR3 consists of 16 residues. Unmatched junction bases numbered 5, after V lost 0 bases and J lost 1 base.

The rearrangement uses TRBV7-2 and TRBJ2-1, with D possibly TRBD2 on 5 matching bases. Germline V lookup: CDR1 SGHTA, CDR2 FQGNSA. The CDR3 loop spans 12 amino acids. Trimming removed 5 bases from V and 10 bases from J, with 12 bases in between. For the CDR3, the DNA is TGTGCCAGCAGCCCCGGACTTATCGAGCAGTTCTTC. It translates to CASSPGLIEQFF.

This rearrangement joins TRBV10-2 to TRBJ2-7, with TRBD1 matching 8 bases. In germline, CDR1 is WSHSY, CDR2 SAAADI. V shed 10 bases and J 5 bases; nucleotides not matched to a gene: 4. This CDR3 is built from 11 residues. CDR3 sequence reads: CATGQGNEQYF. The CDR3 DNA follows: TGCGCCACCGGACAGGGAAACGAGCAGTACTTC.

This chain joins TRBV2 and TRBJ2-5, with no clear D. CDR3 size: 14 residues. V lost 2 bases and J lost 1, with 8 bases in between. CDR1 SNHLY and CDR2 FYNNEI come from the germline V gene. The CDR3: CASSELFIQETQYF. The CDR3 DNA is TGTGCCAGCAGTGAACTTTTTATCCAAGAGACCCAGTACTTC. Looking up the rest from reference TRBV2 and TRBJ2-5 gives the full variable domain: EPEVTQTPSHQVTQMGQEVILRCVPISNHLYFYWYRQILGQKVEFLVSFYNNEISEKSEIFDDQFSVERPDGSNFTLKIRSTKLEDSAMYFCASSELFIQETQYFGPGTRLLVL.

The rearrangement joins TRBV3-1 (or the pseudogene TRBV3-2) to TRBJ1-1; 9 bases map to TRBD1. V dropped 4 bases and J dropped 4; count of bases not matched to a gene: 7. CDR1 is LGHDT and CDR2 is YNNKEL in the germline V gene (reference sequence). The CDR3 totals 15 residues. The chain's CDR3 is CASSRVRQGGTEAFF. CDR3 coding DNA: TGTGCCAGCAGCCGAGTAAGACAGGGGGGCACTGAAGCTTTCTTT.

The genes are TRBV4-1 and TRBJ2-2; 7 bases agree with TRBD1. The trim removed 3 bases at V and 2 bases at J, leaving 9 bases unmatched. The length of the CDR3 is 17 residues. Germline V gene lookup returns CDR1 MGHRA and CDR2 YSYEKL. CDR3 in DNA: TGCGCCAGCAGCCAGGAATCAGGACAGGCAAACACCGGGGAGCTGTTTTTT. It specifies CASSQESGQANTGELFF.

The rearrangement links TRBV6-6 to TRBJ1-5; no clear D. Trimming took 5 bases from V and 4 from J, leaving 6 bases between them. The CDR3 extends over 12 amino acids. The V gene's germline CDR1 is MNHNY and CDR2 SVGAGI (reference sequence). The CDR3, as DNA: TGTGCCAGCAGTGTCTTAAATCAGCCCCAGCATTTT. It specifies CASSVLNQPQHF.

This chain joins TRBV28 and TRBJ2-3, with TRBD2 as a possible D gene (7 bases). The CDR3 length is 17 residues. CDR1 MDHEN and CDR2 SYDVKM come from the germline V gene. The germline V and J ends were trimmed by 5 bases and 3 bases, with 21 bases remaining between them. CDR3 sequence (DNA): TGTGCCAGCAGTCCCCCCAGCTGGGGGAGGGGGACAGATACGCAGTATTTT. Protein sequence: CASSPPSWGRGTDTQYF.

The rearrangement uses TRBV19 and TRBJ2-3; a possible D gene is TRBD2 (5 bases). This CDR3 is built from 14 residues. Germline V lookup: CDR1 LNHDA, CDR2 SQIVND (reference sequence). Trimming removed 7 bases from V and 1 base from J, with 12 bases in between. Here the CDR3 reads CASKTTWGTDTQYF. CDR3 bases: TGTGCCAGTAAGACTACTTGGGGCACAGATACGCAGTATTTT.

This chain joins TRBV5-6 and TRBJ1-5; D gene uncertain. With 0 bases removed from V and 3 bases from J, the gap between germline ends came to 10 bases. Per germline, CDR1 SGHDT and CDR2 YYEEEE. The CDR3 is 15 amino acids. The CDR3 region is CASSLALGFNQPQHF. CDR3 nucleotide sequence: TGTGCCAGCAGCTTGGCCCTGGGATTCAATCAGCCCCAGCATTTT.